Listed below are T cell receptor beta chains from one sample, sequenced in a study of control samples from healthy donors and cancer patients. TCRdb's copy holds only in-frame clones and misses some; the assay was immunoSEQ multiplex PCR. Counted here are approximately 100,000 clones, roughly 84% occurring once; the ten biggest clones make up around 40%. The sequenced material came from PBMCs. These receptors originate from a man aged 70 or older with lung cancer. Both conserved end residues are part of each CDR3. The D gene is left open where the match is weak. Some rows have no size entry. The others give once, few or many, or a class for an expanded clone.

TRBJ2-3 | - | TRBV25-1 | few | CASSEFGGGSGTDTQYF | TGTGCCAGCAGTGAATTTGGCGGGGGCTCCGGCACAGATACGCAGTATTTT
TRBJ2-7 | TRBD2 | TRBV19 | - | CASGTSTYEQYF | TGTGCCAGCGGGACTAGCACCTACGAGCAGTACTTC
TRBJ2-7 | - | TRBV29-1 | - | CSAVGPYEQYF | TGCAGCGCTGTCGGCCCCTACGAGCAGTACTTC
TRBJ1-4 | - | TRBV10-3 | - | CAISESGGYNEKLFF | TGTGCCATCAGTGAGTCGGGGGGTTATAATGAAAAACTGTTTTTT
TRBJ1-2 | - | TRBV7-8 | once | CASSLEGGLSYGYTF | TGTGCCAGCAGCTTAGAAGGGGGGCTAAGCTATGGCTACACCTTC
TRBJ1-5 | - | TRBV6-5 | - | CASREGAVDQPQHF | TGTGCCAGCAGAGAGGGTGCCGTCGATCAGCCCCAGCATTTT
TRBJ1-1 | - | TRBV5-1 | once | CASSLLGPNTEAFF | TGCGCCAGCAGCTTGTTAGGGCCCAACACTGAAGCTTTCTTT
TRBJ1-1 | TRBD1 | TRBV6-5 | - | CASRATGGRTEAFF | TGTGCCAGCAGAGCGACAGGGGGAAGGACTGAAGCTTTCTTT
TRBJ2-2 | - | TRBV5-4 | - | CASSSRQFLNTGELFF | TGTGCCAGCAGCTCTAGACAGTTTCTAAACACCGGGGAGCTGTTTTTT
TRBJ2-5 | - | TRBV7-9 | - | CASTPGRDRETQYF | TGTGCCAGCACCCCGGGCCGAGACCGAGAGACCCAGTACTTC
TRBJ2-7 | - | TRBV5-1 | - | CASSLAVSGAGGEQYF | TGCGCCAGCAGCTTGGCTGTATCTGGGGCCGGGGGCGAGCAGTACTTC
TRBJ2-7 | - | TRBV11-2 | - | CASSFGERYEQYF | TGTGCCAGCAGCTTTGGAGAGCGCTACGAGCAGTACTTC
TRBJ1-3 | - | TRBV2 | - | CASSEESGYFSGNTIYF | TGTGCCAGCAGTGAAGAGTCAGGCTATTTCTCTGGAAACACCATATATTTT
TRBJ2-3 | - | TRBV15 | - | CATSRDPLATSTDTQYF | TGTGCCACCAGCAGAGATCCGCTAGCAACTAGCACAGATACGCAGTATTTT
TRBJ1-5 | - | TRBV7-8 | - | CASSLGTTSNQPQHF | TGTGCCAGCAGCTTAGGGACAACAAGCAATCAGCCCCAGCATTTT
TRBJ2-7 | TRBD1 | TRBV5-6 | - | CASSPSGTVPYEQYF | TGTGCCAGCAGTCCTTCCGGGACAGTCCCCTACGAGCAGTACTTC
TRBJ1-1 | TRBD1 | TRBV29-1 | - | CSVLPISGTANTEAFF | TGCAGCGTTTTGCCCATTTCCGGGACAGCGAACACTGAAGCTTTCTTT
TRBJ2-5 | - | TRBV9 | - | CASSVGYASETQYF | TGTGCCAGCAGCGTGGGATATGCGAGTGAGACCCAGTACTTC
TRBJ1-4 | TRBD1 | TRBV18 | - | CASSPNRGNEKLFF | TGTGCCAGCTCACCAAACAGGGGGAATGAAAAACTGTTTTTT
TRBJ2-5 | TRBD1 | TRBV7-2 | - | CASRPGTGGAETQYF | TGTGCCAGCAGACCCGGGACAGGGGGCGCAGAGACCCAGTACTTC
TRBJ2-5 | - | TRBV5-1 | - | CASSLESPQETQYF | TGCGCCAGCAGCTTGGAGAGCCCCCAAGAGACCCAGTACTTC
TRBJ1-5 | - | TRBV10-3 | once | CAISDPGFSNQPQHF | TGTGCCATCAGTGACCCAGGGTTTAGCAATCAGCCCCAGCATTTT
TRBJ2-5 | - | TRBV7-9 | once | CASSGDRRGGRETQYF | TGTGCCAGCAGCGGGGACCGGCGTGGGGGGAGAGAGACCCAGTACTTC
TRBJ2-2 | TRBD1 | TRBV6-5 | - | CASSYEGQGATGELFF | TGTGCCAGCAGTTACGAGGGACAGGGGGCCACCGGGGAGCTGTTTTTT
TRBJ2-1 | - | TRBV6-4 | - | CASSDRDRGNNEQFF | TGTGCCAGCAGTGATAGAGACAGAGGGAACAATGAGCAGTTCTTC
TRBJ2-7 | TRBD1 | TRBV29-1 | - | CSVVGDRGFEQYF | TGCAGCGTTGTAGGGGACAGGGGCTTCGAGCAGTACTTC
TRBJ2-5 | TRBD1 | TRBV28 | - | CASSSSGGAKGGTQYF | TGTGCCAGCAGTTCCTCAGGGGGCGCGAAAGGGGGGACCCAGTACTTC
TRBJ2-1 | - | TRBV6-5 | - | CASEGGDYNEQFF | TGTGCCAGTGAGGGGGGGGACTACAATGAGCAGTTCTTC
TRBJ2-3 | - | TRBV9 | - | CASSSREGVFADTQYF | TGTGCCAGCAGCTCCCGTGAGGGGGTGTTCGCAGATACGCAGTATTTT
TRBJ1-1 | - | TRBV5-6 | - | CASSLALAYTEAFF | TGTGCCAGCAGCTTGGCCCTCGCTTACACTGAAGCTTTCTTT
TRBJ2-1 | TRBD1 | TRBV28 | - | CASRATGADYNEQFF | TGTGCCAGCAGGGCGACAGGGGCAGACTACAATGAGCAGTTCTTC
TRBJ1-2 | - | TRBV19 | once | CASSARGAYGYTF | TGTGCCAGTAGTGCCAGAGGAGCGTATGGCTACACCTTC
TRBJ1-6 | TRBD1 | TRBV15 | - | CATSRIDRGLVSPLHF | TGTGCCACCAGCAGAATAGACAGGGGGCTTGTTTCACCCCTCCACTTT
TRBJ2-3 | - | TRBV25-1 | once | CASSEFSTDTQYF | TGTGCCAGCAGTGAATTTAGCACAGATACGCAGTATTTT
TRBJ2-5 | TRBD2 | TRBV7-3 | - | CASSPGGRETQYF | TGTGCCAGCAGCCCGGGGGGGCGAGAGACCCAGTACTTC
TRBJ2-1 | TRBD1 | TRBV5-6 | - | CASSLPGQYDEQFF | TGTGCCAGCAGCCTACCGGGACAGTACGATGAGCAGTTCTTC
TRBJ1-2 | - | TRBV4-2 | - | CASSQVTDGANYGYTF | TGTGCCAGCAGCCAAGTTACGGACGGAGCTAACTATGGCTACACCTTC
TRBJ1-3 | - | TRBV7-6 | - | CASSPTPGKGPGNTIYF | TGTGCCAGCAGCCCCACTCCGGGGAAAGGGCCTGGAAACACCATATATTTT
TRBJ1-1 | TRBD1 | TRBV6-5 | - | CASTQGASTEAFF | TGTGCCAGCACCCAGGGGGCGAGCACTGAAGCTTTCTTT
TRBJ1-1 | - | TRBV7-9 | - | CASSLLGNTEAFF | TGTGCCAGCAGCTTACTCGGGAACACTGAAGCTTTCTTT
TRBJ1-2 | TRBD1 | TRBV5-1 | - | CASSLGGDRVYPGYTF | TGCGCCAGCAGCTTGGGAGGAGACAGGGTCTATCCCGGCTACACCTTC
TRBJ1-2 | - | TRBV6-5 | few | CASSYAQAAGYTF | TGTGCCAGCAGTTACGCACAGGCCGCTGGCTACACCTTC
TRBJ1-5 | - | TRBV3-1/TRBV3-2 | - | CASSQGLTNQPQHF | TGTGCCAGCAGCCAAGGACTGACTAATCAGCCCCAGCATTTT
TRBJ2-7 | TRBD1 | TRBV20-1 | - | CSASLPGTAYEQYF | TGCAGTGCTAGTCTTCCGGGGACAGCCTACGAGCAGTACTTC